Presented here are 25 T cell receptor beta chains from one specimen sequenced in a study of CD8 T cells in ankylosing spondylitis. Study-level points and caveats: A TCR beta motif of several highly homologous variants seemed to mark ankylosing spondylitis blood.

These receptors' targets are unknown. A single record per CDR3 protein comes from TCRdb applying MiXCR to the 5' RACE reads. Here the sample spans 500,000 to 550,000 distinct CDR3 sequences, about 12% being singletons. The sequenced material came from blood, either unsorted or a sorted T cell fraction (not recorded which). The receptors stem from a male donor with ankylosing spondylitis.

This clonotype was counted ten times or more. The chain has TRBV20-1 and TRBJ2-2; D uncertain. The V gene's germline CDR1 is DFQATT and CDR2 SNEGSKA (reference sequence). V shed 5 bases and J shed 4 bases, with 17 bases lying between them. The CDR3 length is 15 residues. The CDR3 bases are TGCAGTGCTCCCGGGTTGGGCCCTGGCACCGGGGAGCTGTTTTTT. Its protein is CSAPGLGPGTGELFF.

Concerning this clonotype: At one of its ends the junction is not consistent with the germline gene, which may arise from a read error. The chain has TRBV12-3 or TRBV12-4 and TRBJ2-6; D call uncertain. The CDR3 extends over 18 amino acids. In DNA, the CDR3 is TGTGCCTGCAGCTTCGGGTCGTCTAGTTCGTCCGGGGCCAACGTCCTGACTTTC. Protein: CACSFGSSSSSGANVLTF.

This clonotype was seen a handful of times. The chain employs TRBV10-3 and TRBJ2-1, with D unclear. V lost 7 bases, J lost 1 base, and 11 bases lay in between. This CDR3 is 14 amino acids long. CDR1 is ENHRY and CDR2 is SYGVKD in the germline V gene. The CDR3 DNA reads TGTGCCATCACCCAGGCTAGTTCCTACAATGAGCAGTTCTTC. Amino acid sequence: CAITQASSYNEQFF.

This clonotype was counted many times. The chain recombines TRBV5-1 with TRBJ2-1; 7 bases align to TRBD2. CDR3 length: 15 residues. V was clipped by 5 bases and J by 3 bases; unmatched bases: 8. Germline V gene sequence: CDR1 SGHRS, CDR2 YFSETQ. CDR3 sequence (DNA): TGCGCCAGCAGAAGCGGGACTCCTAACTACAATGAGCAGTTCTTC. The encoded protein is CASRSGTPNYNEQFF. Complete variable domain (other parts from reference TRBV5-1 and TRBJ2-1): KAGVTQTPRYLIKTRGQQVTLSCSPISGHRSVSWYQQTPGQGLQFLFEYFSETQRNKGNFPGRFSGRQFSNSRSEMNVSTLELGDSALYLCASRSGTPNYNEQFFGPGTRLTVL.

This sequence joins TRBV5-1 and TRBJ2-2; D unclear. The CDR3 runs to 16 residues. Germline lookup yields CDR1 SGHRS and CDR2 YFSETQ. Trimming cost V 0 bases and J 5 bases, with 14 bases left between them. CDR3 bases: TGCGCCAGCAGCTTGGCCGGGTCCCGTAGGACCGGGGAGCTGTTTTTT. This sequence encodes CASSLAGSRRTGELFF.

This clonotype was observed many times. Here the CDR3 DNA reads TGTGCCAGCAGCCAAGTTGGGGGGCTCTACGAGCAGTACGTC. This encodes CASSQVGGLYEQYV. The chain employs TRBV14 and TRBJ2-7; either TRBD1 or TRBD2 may supply D (6 bases each). Germline V lookup: CDR1 SGHDN, CDR2 FVKESK. The CDR3 has 14 amino acids. Trimming cost V 1 base and J 3 bases, with 10 bases left between them.

This clonotype was picked up a small number of times. The chain is built from TRBV24-1 and TRBJ1-5; maybe TRBD1 (6 bases). CDR3 length equals 15 residues. Per the germline V gene, CDR1 is KGHDR and CDR2 is SFDVKD. The ends were cut back, 3 bases at V and 5 bases at J, with 13 bases in the middle. CDR3 in DNA: TGTGCCACCAGTGATAATGGAGGGGGAGATCAGCCCCAGCATTTT. Amino acids: CATSDNGGGDQPQHF.

This clonotype was seen only a few times. This chain joins TRBV5-1 and TRBJ2-3; no reliable D call. The CDR3 has 15 residues. V was pared by 0 bases and J by 0 bases, with 8 bases between. Germline V gene data show CDR1 as SGHRS and CDR2 as YFSETQ. CDR3 loop: CASSLGRVSTDTQYF. In nucleotides, the CDR3 is TGCGCCAGCAGCTTGGGCCGGGTCAGCACAGATACGCAGTATTTT.

The V gene is TRBV11-2, the J gene TRBJ2-7; no clear D. The CDR3 consists of 13 residues. Germline V CDR1 and CDR2: SGHAT, FQNNGV. V was cut by 3 bases and J by 7 bases, with 13 bases left in between. CDR3 amino acids: CASSLERDREQYV. In nucleotides, the CDR3 is TGTGCCAGCAGCTTGGAAAGGGATAGAGAGCAGTACGTC.

This clonotype has only a few counts. The chain is built from TRBV11-2 and TRBJ2-3; no firm D call. The CDR3 sequence is 15 residues long. V was cut by 1 base and J by 2 bases, with 10 bases left in between. The germline gives CDR1 SGHAT, CDR2 FQNNGV. CDR3 residues: CASSLGGTDTDTQYF. As DNA, the CDR3 is TGTGCCAGCAGCTTAGGGGGTACAGACACAGATACGCAGTATTTT.

The table lists this clonotype with a few counts. V and J are TRBV3-1 and TRBJ2-7; the D is unclear. V lost 3 bases to trimming and J lost 6 bases, with 12 bases between them. This CDR3 contains 13 residues. Germline V gene sequence: CDR1 LGHDT, CDR2 YNNKEL (reference sequence). CDR3 sequence (DNA): TGTGCCAGCAGCCATCGGGCTCCGGCCGAGCAGTACTTC. It is translated as CASSHRAPAEQYF.

V and J are TRBV5-1 and TRBJ2-3; possibly TRBD1 or TRBD2 for D (6 bases each). The CDR3 sequence is 15 residues long. V gave up 4 bases and J gave up 6 bases, with 18 bases separating them. The V gene's germline CDR1 is SGHRS and CDR2 YFSETQ. The CDR3: CASSTGGSSRDTQYF. Here the CDR3 DNA reads TGCGCCAGCAGCACCGGGGGCTCCTCTCGTGATACGCAGTATTTT.

This clonotype was recorded a few times. The CDR3 DNA is TGTGCCAGCAGTTCGTCTAGCGGAACCACAGATACGCAGTATTTT. Protein product: CASSSSSGTTDTQYF. This chain links TRBV12-3 or TRBV12-4 with TRBJ2-3, with TRBD2 matching 7 bases. J was trimmed by 2 bases and V by 4 bases; bases with no gene match: 6. This CDR3 comprises 15 residues.

The gene calls are TRBV3-1 and TRBJ1-1; 7 bases are shared with TRBD1. The CDR3 consists of 14 residues. Germline V CDR1 and CDR2: LGHDT, YNNKEL (reference sequence). Trimming at V came to 3 bases and at J to 1 base, leaving 2 bases not matched to a gene. CDR3 nucleotide sequence: TGTGCCAGCAGCCACGACAGGGAGAACACTGAAGCTTTCTTT. Translation gives CASSHDRENTEAFF.

This clonotype was seen more than once but under ten times. The rearrangement links TRBV2 to TRBJ1-1; D call uncertain. The CDR3 sequence is 13 residues long. The germline V and J ends were trimmed by 4 bases and 5 bases, with 11 bases remaining between them. Germline V gene lookup returns CDR1 SNHLY and CDR2 FYNNEI. The CDR3 nucleotides are TGTGCCAGCAGTGTTTTCGAGAATACTGAAGCTTTCTTT. Translating gives CASSVFENTEAFF.

The rearrangement uses TRBV6-1 and TRBJ2-3, with D possibly matching TRBD2 (6 bases). Germline assignment: CDR1 MNHNS and CDR2 SASEGT. V lost 6 bases and J 0 bases, leaving 13 bases between the germline ends. CDR3 length: 15 amino acids. The CDR3 nucleotides read TGTGCCAGCAGCCCCATCCGGGGGAGCACAGATACGCAGTATTTT. It codes for CASSPIRGSTDTQYF.

This clonotype has just a few counts. The chain joins TRBV15 to TRBJ2-1, with D perhaps matching TRBD2 (5 bases). The CDR3 extends over 15 amino acids. Germline-derived CDR1 and CDR2 are LNHNV and YYDKDF (reference sequence). V lost 0 bases and J lost 4, with 10 bases in between. The CDR3 sequence is CATSREASLYNEQFF. The CDR3 region has the DNA TGTGCCACCAGCAGAGAGGCTAGCCTATACAATGAGCAGTTCTTC.

The sample holds a few counts of this clonotype. The V call is TRBV25-1, the J call TRBJ2-7; D gene unclear. This CDR3 contains 13 residues. Germline loops: CDR1 MGHDK, CDR2 SYGVNS. V lost 1 base, J lost 4 bases, and 8 bases lay in between. CDR3 DNA sequence: TGTGCCAGCAGTGAATCTGGCGGATACGAGCAGTACTTC. Encoded protein: CASSESGGYEQYF.

The chain couples TRBV20-1 to TRBJ2-1; unclear D gene. Trimming pared 6 bases from V and 0 bases from J, leaving 21 bases between. Germline values: CDR1 DFQATT, CDR2 SNEGSKA (reference sequence). The CDR3 extends over 17 amino acids. The CDR3 region is CSARTLSPKSSYNEQFF. In DNA form, the CDR3 reads TGCAGTGCAAGGACCCTTTCCCCTAAGAGCTCCTACAATGAGCAGTTCTTC.

The rearrangement joins TRBV15 to TRBJ2-1; tentatively, D is TRBD1 or TRBD2 (5 bases each). The V end lost 0 bases, the J end lost 12 bases, and 12 bases lay between the germline ends. The CDR3 runs 13 residues. Germline-derived CDR1 and CDR2 are LNHNV and YYDKDF (reference sequence). CDR3 residues: CATSRDERGRQFF. The CDR3 coding sequence is TGTGCCACCAGCAGAGACGAGAGGGGAAGGCAGTTCTTC.

This rearrangement joins TRBV20-1 to TRBJ1-1, with 7 bases that match TRBD1. This CDR3 has 12 amino acids. CDR1 and CDR2 from the germline V gene are DFQATT and SNEGSKA (reference sequence). The trim removed 3 bases at V and 5 bases at J, leaving 3 bases unmatched. In DNA, the CDR3 is TGCAGTGCTAGCCAGGGGGAGACTGAAGCTTTCTTT. Residues: CSASQGETEAFF.

This chain joins TRBV7-9 and TRBJ1-2, with 7 nucleotides matching TRBD1. Germline V gene lookup returns CDR1 SEHNR and CDR2 FQNEAQ (reference sequence). Trimming took 0 bases from V and 0 from J; bases not matched to a gene: 1. CDR3 length equals 15 residues. This chain's CDR3 is CASSLAGGSNYGYTF. The CDR3 DNA sequence: TGTGCCAGCAGCTTAGCAGGGGGCTCTAACTATGGCTACACCTTC.

This clonotype was counted a single time. The chain employs TRBV11-3 and TRBJ2-1, with D perhaps TRBD2 (5 bases). Trimming pared 5 bases from V and 9 bases from J, leaving 8 bases between. CDR1 is SGHNT, CDR2 YENEEA, per germline. The CDR3 runs 11 residues. The CDR3 coding sequence is TGTGCCAGCAGCAGACGGGGTGAGCAGTTCTTC. Protein sequence: CASSRRGEQFF.

The chain recombines TRBV3-1 with TRBJ2-7, with 7 positions matching TRBD2. The V gene's germline CDR1 is LGHDT and CDR2 YNNKEL (reference sequence). The CDR3 is 14 residues long. V was pared by 1 base and J by 1 base, with 1 base of the junction left unmatched. The CDR3 nucleotides are TGTGCCAGCAGCCAAGGGACTAGGTCCTACGAGCAGTACTTC. The encoded protein is CASSQGTRSYEQYF.

This clonotype has at least ten counts. The genes are TRBV11-3 and TRBJ2-1; D may be TRBD1 (6 bases). CDR3 length: 13 amino acids. Germline lookup yields CDR1 SGHNT and CDR2 YENEEA. The ends were cut back, 5 bases at V and 8 bases at J, with 13 bases in the middle. The CDR3 region has the DNA TGTGCCAGCAGCCCCCGAGGGGGTGATGAGCAGTTCTTC. Protein sequence: CASSPRGGDEQFF.